This passage covers 5 T cell receptor beta chains from one sample sequenced in a study of blood T cell repertoires in COVID-19. Sequencing used immunoSEQ multiplex PCR; TCRdb keeps in-frame clones, though not all of them. The data hold 150,000 to 200,000 clones, with 85% to 90% observed a single time. Sample: peripheral blood. These receptors were obtained from a woman older than 75 in a cohort sampled during active or convalescent COVID-19.

The chain couples TRBV11-2 to TRBJ2-7, with D hard to call. V dropped 7 bases and J dropped 3 bases, with 7 bases sitting between them. The CDR3 totals 11 residues. Germline CDR1 is SGHAT and CDR2 is FQNNGV. The CDR3 loop reads CASTPVYEQYF. CDR3 coding DNA: TGTGCCAGCACCCCGGTCTACGAGCAGTACTTC.

The chain recombines TRBV7-9 with TRBJ2-1; 9 bases are shared with TRBD2. Germline loops: CDR1 SEHNR, CDR2 FQNEAQ (reference sequence). The CDR3 is 16 residues long. The trim removed 5 bases at V and 9 bases at J, leaving 14 bases unmatched. This CDR3 reads CASSPLGLAGFGEQFF. The CDR3 bases are TGTGCCAGCAGCCCCTTGGGGCTAGCGGGATTCGGTGAGCAGTTCTTC.

This clone was seen only a few times. V and J are TRBV18 and TRBJ2-5, with 9 bases identical to TRBD2. CDR3 length: 17 residues. With V trimmed by 2 bases and J by 4 bases, 11 bases remained unmatched. The germline V gene encodes CDR1 KGHSH and CDR2 LQKENI. The CDR3 region has the DNA TGTGCCAGCTCACCAGGTTTAGCGGGAGTAAGTGGAGAGACCCAGTACTTC. Translating gives CASSPGLAGVSGETQYF. The variable domain in full, with the rest retrieved from reference TRBV18 and TRBJ2-5, is NAGVMQNPRHLVRRRGQEARLRCSPMKGHSHVYWYRQLPEEGLKFMVYLQKENIIDESGMPKERFSAEFPKEGPSILRIQQVVRGDSAAYFCASSPGLAGVSGETQYFGPGTRLLVL.

The chain couples TRBV18 to TRBJ1-3; 10 nucleotides line up with TRBD1. Germline-derived CDR1 and CDR2 are KGHSH and LQKENI. V trimming: 2 bases; J trimming: 4 bases; junction bases outside the gene matches: 11. The CDR3 extends over 18 amino acids. CDR3 DNA: TGTGCCAGCTCACCAACCCGGGACAGGGGTTCCTACGGAAACACCATATATTTT. The encoded protein is CASSPTRDRGSYGNTIYF.

The J gene is TRBJ1-5, the V gene TRBV24-1; D might be TRBD1 (6 bases). Per germline, CDR1 KGHDR and CDR2 SFDVKD. This CDR3 contains 15 residues. Trimming left V 4 bases short and J 0 bases short, with 9 bases between. CDR3 nucleotides: TGTGCCACCAGTGACGGACAGTATAGCAATCAGCCCCAGCATTTT. Translating gives CATSDGQYSNQPQHF.